Sequencing of this T cell receptor beta chain was carried out in a study of blood T cell repertoires in COVID-19. For the study at large: Acute and convalescent COVID-19 specimens originated in the United States, Italy and Spain. PBMCs, B-cell-depleted T cells, or T cells were the source of the cDNA or gDNA that made up the material.

Repertoires were generated with immunoSEQ multiplex PCR, while TCRdb's copy carries only in-frame clones and drops some. The table records about 170,000 clones, roughly 85% of them present only once. Trimming left V 5 bases short and J 6 bases short, with 16 bases between. The length of the CDR3 is 14 residues. Germline assignment: CDR1 LNHDA and CDR2 SQIVND (reference sequence). Sequenced sample: peripheral blood. The chain carries TRBV19 and TRBJ1-1; D possibly corresponds to TRBD1 (5 bases). This TCR was recovered from a human donor with acute or convalescent COVID-19. The donor label of this sample is uncertain. The CDR3 DNA reads TGTGCCAGTAGTGAGTCCGCTACCAGGGCTGAAGCTTTCTTT. It translates to CASSESATRAEAFF. Full variable domain (missing parts from reference TRBV19 and TRBJ1-1): DGGITQSPKYLFRKEGQNVTLSCEQNLNHDAMYWYRQDPGQGLRLIYYSQIVNDFQKGDIAEGYSVSREKKESFPLTVTSAQKNPTAFYLCASSESATRAEAFFGQGTRLTVV.